In this sample, the clone carrying this T cell receptor beta chain turned up a few times. Its antigen is still unknown. The source of the sample is a study of T cells in Graves' hyperthyroidism and ophthalmopathy. Study information: Initial diagnosis, before any treatment, was when peripheral blood was collected.

The investigators amplified TCR beta CDR3 regions from RNA transcripts. First-round RT-PCR with HTBI primers amplified the TCR CDR3 region. TCRdb recomputed calls from the multiplex PCR reads with MiXCR, one row per CDR3 protein. The data contain over 350,000 distinct CDR3 sequences, about an eighth of them seen just once; the ten biggest clones take up around 28%. Investigators excluded patients with uncontrolled infection, other autoimmune disease, pregnancy or lactation. Whole-study results and caveats: The model made its ophthalmopathy prediction, and onset followed a median around six months later.

Germline CDR1 MNHNS, CDR2 SASEGT. V lost 7 bases to trimming and J lost 0 bases, with 12 bases between them. CDR3 length: 15 residues. The chain employs TRBV6-1 and TRBJ2-2; D perhaps matches TRBD1 (6 bases). This receptor was obtained from a man aged 50 or older with Graves' ophthalmopathy. Material: blood. The CDR3: CASIGDKSNTGELFF. The CDR3 coding sequence is TGTGCCAGCATCGGGGACAAATCGAACACCGGGGAGCTGTTTTTT.